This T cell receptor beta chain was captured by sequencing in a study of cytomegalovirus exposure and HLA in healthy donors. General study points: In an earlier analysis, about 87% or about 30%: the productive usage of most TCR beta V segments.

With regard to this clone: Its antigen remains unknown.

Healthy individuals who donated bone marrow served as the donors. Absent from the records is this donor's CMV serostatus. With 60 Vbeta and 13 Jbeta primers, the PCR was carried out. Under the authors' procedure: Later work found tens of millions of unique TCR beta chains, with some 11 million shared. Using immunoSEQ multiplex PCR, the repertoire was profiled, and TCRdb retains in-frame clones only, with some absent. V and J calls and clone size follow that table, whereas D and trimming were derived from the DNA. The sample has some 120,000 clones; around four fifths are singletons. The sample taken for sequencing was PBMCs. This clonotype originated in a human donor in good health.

CDR3 DNA: TGTGCCAGCAGCAGGGACAGTACCTACGAGCAGTACTTC. Encoded protein: CASSRDSTYEQYF. The chain has TRBV9 and TRBJ2-7; the match to TRBD1 covers 7 bases. This CDR3 spans 13 amino acids. Germline V lookup: CDR1 SGDLS, CDR2 YYNGEE. The V gene end was trimmed by 4 bases and the J gene end by 2 bases; junction bases not matched to a gene: 3. Using reference TRBV9 and TRBJ2-7 for the parts outside the CDR3, the full variable domain is DSGVTQTPKHLITATGQRVTLRCSPRSGDLSVYWYQQSLDQGLQFLIQYYNGEERAKGNILERFSAQQFPDLHSELNLSSLELGDSALYFCASSRDSTYEQYFGPGTRLTVT.